Sequencing of this TCR beta chain was carried out in a study of blood T cell repertoires in COVID-19. The data were produced by immunoSEQ multiplex PCR, yet TCRdb's version contains in-frame clones alone and is incomplete. This table holds a few hundred thousand clones, 86% found once. The length of the CDR3 is 16 residues. Trimming took 0 bases from V and 0 from J; bases not matched to a gene: 2. Germline lookup yields CDR1 LGHNA and CDR2 YSLEER. This sequence was found in a woman aged 40-49 years with acute COVID-19. The rearrangement uses TRBV4-3 and TRBJ2-3, with 8 bases fitting TRBD2. Sequencing was performed on PBMCs or T cells enriched from blood (not recorded which). CDR3 region: CASSQDGGVSTDTQYF. Written as DNA, the CDR3 is TGCGCCAGCAGCCAAGACGGGGGGGTGAGCACAGATACGCAGTATTTT.